The 6 T cell receptor beta chains presented below share a single source sample, sequenced in a study of T cells in Graves' hyperthyroidism and ophthalmopathy. The CDR3 regions of TCR beta were amplified from RNA transcripts. An initial round of RT-PCR targeting the TCR CDR3 relied on the HTBI primer set. TCRdb re-called the multiplex PCR reads with MiXCR, one entry per CDR3 protein. The sample has some 350,000 distinct CDR3 sequences; about 19% are singletons. Input material: blood. These receptors all stem from a young woman with Graves' hyperthyroidism.

The J gene is TRBJ1-1, the V gene TRBV18; D might be TRBD1 (6 bases). Trimming shortened V by 2 bases and J by 0 bases, and 13 bases separated the two germline ends. Germline CDR1 reads KGHSH; CDR2 reads LQKENI. This CDR3 region has 16 residues. CDR3 protein: CASSPGGKLMNTEAFF. The CDR3 nucleotides are TGTGCCAGCTCACCAGGGGGCAAGCTCATGAACACTGAAGCTTTCTTT. Full variable domain (rest looked up from reference TRBV18 and TRBJ1-1): NAGVMQNPRHLVRRRGQEARLRCSPMKGHSHVYWYRQLPEEGLKFMVYLQKENIIDESGMPKERFSAEFPKEGPSILRIQQVVRGDSAAYFCASSPGGKLMNTEAFFGQGTRLTVV.

This clonotype was counted ten times or more. This chain joins TRBV28 and TRBJ2-7; the match to TRBD2 covers 8 bases. CDR3 length equals 15 residues. V lost 11 bases to trimming and J lost 1 base; unmatched junction nucleotides: 13. CDR1 MDHEN and CDR2 SYDVKM come from the germline V gene. The CDR3 DNA sequence: TGTGCCCACCTCAAAGCCGGGACTAGTTCCTACGAGCAGTACTTC. Protein sequence: CAHLKAGTSSYEQYF.

This clonotype has ten or more counts. The chain uses TRBV11-1 and TRBJ2-7; D not resolved. V was pared by 1 base and J by 0 bases, with 13 bases between. The CDR3 contains 16 residues. Germline V gives CDR1 SGHAT, CDR2 FQDESV (reference sequence). The CDR3 coding sequence is TGTGCCAGCAGCTTAGGGTATACTGGGAACTCCTACGAGCAGTACTTC. Translating gives CASSLGYTGNSYEQYF.

This clonotype was seen ten or more times. The chain has TRBV15 and TRBJ2-1, with 7 bases identical to TRBD1. The CDR3 loop spans 16 amino acids. Germline V gene lookup returns CDR1 LNHNV and CDR2 YYDKDF (reference sequence). After removal of 0 bases from V and 8 bases from J, the junction contained 10 bases not matched to a gene. The chain's CDR3 is CATSRDRAGGSDEQFF. The DNA of the CDR3 is TGTGCCACCAGCAGAGATAGGGCAGGGGGATCAGATGAGCAGTTCTTC. Looking up the rest from reference TRBV15 and TRBJ2-1 gives the full variable domain: DAMVIQNPRYQVTQFGKPVTLSCSQTLNHNVMYWYQQKSSQAPKLLFHYYDKDFNNEADTPDNFQSRRPNTSFCFLDIRSPGLGDTAMYLCATSRDRAGGSDEQFFGPGTRLTVL.

A note on this clonotype: A much larger clone lies one base from this, so it may be a read error. The chain couples TRBV11-2 to TRBJ2-7; D uncertain. The CDR3 contains 15 residues. Germline V lookup: CDR1 SGHAT, CDR2 FQNNGV. The CDR3 nucleotides read TGTGCCAGCAGCTTAAAGATTGGGCGGATCTACGAGCATTACTTC. Its protein is CASSLKIGRIYEHYF.

In this sample, this clonotype turned up a few times. The chain employs TRBV18 and TRBJ2-7; tentative D call: TRBD2 (5 bases). The V and J ends lost 5 bases and 2 bases respectively, with 13 bases between them. Germline V gene data show CDR1 as KGHSH and CDR2 as LQKENI. The CDR3 has 14 residues. CDR3 residues: CASSIGNRAYEQYF. The CDR3 DNA follows: TGTGCCAGCTCAATCGGGAATCGAGCCTACGAGCAGTACTTC.